What follows is one T cell receptor beta chain and its context. The target antigen is unknown. The data derive from a study of T cells after posttransplantation cyclophosphamide. Whole-study findings and limits: Later blood repertoires were often dominated by clones from the donor CD8+ memory compartment. Recipient CMV seropositivity and CMV reactivation strongly tracked TRB clonality.

This table comes from immunoSEQ multiplex PCR, and its TCRdb copy is limited to in-frame clones, with some not included. The sample contains 18,000 or so clones, less than 85% of which appear only once. The germline gives CDR1 LGHNA, CDR2 YNFKEQ. V was pared by 0 bases and J by 6 bases, with 6 bases between. The CDR3 has 13 residues. The chain employs TRBV4-2 and TRBJ1-5; D is uncertain. The TCR originated in a man aged 25-45 years in good health and a related stem cell transplant donor. The specimen was memory CD4+ T cells sorted from blood. Written as DNA, the CDR3 is TGTGCCAGCAGCCAAGATCTAAGTCAGCCCCAGCATTTT. This codes for CASSQDLSQPQHF.